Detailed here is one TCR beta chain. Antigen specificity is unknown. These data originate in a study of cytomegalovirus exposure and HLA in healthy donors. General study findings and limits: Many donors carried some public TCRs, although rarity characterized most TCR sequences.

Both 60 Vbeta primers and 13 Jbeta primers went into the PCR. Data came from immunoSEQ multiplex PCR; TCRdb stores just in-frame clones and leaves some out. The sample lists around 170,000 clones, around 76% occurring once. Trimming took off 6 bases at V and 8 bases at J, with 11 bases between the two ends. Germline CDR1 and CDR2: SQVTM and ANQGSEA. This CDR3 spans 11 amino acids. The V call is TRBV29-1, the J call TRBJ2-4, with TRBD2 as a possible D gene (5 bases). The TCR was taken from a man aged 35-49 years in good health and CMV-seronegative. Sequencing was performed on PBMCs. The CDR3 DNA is TGCAGCGTAGTACAGAGGGACATTCAGTACTTC. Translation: CSVVQRDIQYF.